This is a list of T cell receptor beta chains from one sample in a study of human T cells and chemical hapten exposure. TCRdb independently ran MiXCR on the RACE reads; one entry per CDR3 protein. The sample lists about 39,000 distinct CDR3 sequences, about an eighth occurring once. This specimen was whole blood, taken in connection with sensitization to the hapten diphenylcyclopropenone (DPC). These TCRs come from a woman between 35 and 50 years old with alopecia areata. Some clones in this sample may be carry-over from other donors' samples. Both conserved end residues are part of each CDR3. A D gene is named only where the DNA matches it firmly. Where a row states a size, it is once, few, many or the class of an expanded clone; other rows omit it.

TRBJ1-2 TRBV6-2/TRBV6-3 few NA CASRENGYTF TGTGCCAGCAGGGAAAATGGCTACACCTTC
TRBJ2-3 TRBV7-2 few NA CASSLWSADTQYF TGTGCCAGCAGCTTATGGTCAGCAGATACGCAGTATTTT
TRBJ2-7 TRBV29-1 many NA CSVAIPRLESHEQYF TGCAGCGTAGCAATCCCCCGACTAGAGTCCCACGAGCAGTACTTC
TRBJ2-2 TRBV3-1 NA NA CASSQGGPNTGELFF TGTGCCAGCAGCCAGGGGGGCCCGAACACCGGGGAGCTGTTTTTT
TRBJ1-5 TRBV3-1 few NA CASSPSPTASNQPQHF TGTGCCAGCAGCCCCTCGCCGACAGCTAGCAATCAGCCCCAGCATTTT
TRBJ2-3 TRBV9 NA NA CASSDQPSTDTQYF TGTGCCAGCAGCGACCAGCCTAGCACAGATACGCAGTATTTT
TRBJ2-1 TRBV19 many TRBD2 CASTPGAGGLVPEQFF TGTGCCAGTACCCCAGGGGCGGGGGGCCTCGTTCCTGAGCAGTTCTTC
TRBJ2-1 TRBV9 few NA CASSVDIYNEQFF TGTGCCAGCAGCGTAGATATCTACAATGAGCAGTTCTTC
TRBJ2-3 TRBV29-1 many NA CSASPDTQYF TGCAGCGCCTCGCCCGATACGCAGTATTTT
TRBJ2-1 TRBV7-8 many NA CASSLDPTGEQFF TGTGCCAGCAGCTTAGACCCGACAGGTGAGCAGTTCTTC
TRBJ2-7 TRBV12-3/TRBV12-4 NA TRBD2 CASRPSLAGSYEQYF TGTGCCAGCAGACCCAGTCTAGCGGGCTCCTACGAGCAGTACTTC
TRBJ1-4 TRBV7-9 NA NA CASSRQVLLRIEKLFF TGTGCCAGCAGCCGACAGGTCCTACTAAGAATCGAAAAACTGTTTTTT
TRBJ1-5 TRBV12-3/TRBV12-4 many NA CASSFGDMNQPQHF TGTGCCAGCAGTTTTGGCGACATGAATCAGCCCCAGCATTTT
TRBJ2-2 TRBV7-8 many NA CASSLDPGELFF TGTGCCAGCAGCCTCGACCCCGGGGAGCTGTTTTTT
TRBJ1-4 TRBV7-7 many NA CASSRAHNEKLFF TGTGCTAGCAGCCGGGCCCACAATGAAAAACTGTTTTTT
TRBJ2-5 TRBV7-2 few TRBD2 CASSLGLAGETQYF TGTGCCAGCAGCTTGGGACTAGCGGGAGAGACCCAGTACTTC
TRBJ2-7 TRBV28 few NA CASRSRIQGMETYF TGTGCCAGCAGGTCGAGGATCCAGGGGATGGAGACCTACTTC
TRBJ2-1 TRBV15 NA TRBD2 CATSRDPAGGPDEQFF TGTGCCACCAGCAGAGATCCAGCGGGAGGGCCGGATGAGCAGTTCTTC
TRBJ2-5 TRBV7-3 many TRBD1 CASSRTGAGQETQYF TGTGCCAGCAGCCGGACAGGGGCCGGGCAAGAGACCCAGTACTTC
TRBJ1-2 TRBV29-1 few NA CSVVLNYGYTF TGCAGCGTTGTACTGAACTATGGCTACACCTTC
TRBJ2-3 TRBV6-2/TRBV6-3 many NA CASSFFLSTDTQYF TGTGCCAGCAGTTTCTTCTTAAGCACAGATACGCAGTATTTT
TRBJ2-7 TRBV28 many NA CASSLLSYEQYF TGTGCCAGCAGTTTACTCTCCTACGAGCAGTACTTC
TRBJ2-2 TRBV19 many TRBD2 CASGRTSSYTGELFF TGTGCCAGTGGGAGGACTAGCTCCTACACCGGGGAGCTGTTTTTT
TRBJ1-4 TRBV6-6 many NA CASSYPGRANEKLFF TGTGCCAGCAGTTACCCGGGCAGAGCTAATGAAAAACTGTTTTTT
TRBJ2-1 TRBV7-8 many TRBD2 CASSPTRSGGAGNEQFF TGTGCCAGCAGCCCCACCCGTAGCGGGGGGGCGGGTAATGAGCAGTTCTTC
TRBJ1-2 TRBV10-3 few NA CAISQGGVGYGYTF TGTGCCATCAGTCAGGGAGGAGTCGGCTATGGCTACACCTTC
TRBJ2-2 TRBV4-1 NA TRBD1 CASSQTGVVSGELFF TGCGCCAGCAGCCAAACAGGGGTCGTATCCGGGGAGCTGTTTTTT
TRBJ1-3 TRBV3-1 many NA CASSPAAAGNTIYF TGTGCCAGCAGCCCAGCTGCCGCTGGAAACACCATATATTTT
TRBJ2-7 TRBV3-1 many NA CASSLRDGDSYEQYF TGTGCCAGCAGCCTCCGGGACGGAGACTCCTACGAGCAGTACTTC
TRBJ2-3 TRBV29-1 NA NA CSDSTSTDTQYF TGCAGCGATTCGACTTCCACAGATACGCAGTATTTT
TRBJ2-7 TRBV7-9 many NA CASSGWDSPYEQYF TGTGCCAGCAGCGGTTGGGACTCACCCTACGAGCAGTACTTC
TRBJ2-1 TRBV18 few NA CASSPPANPNNEQFF TGTGCCAGCTCACCACCTGCGAACCCTAACAATGAGCAGTTCTTC
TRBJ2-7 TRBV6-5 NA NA CASSYRLGGDEQYF TGTGCCAGCAGTTACCGTCTGGGGGGTGACGAGCAGTACTTC
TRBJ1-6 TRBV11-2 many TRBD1 CASSLQGANSPLHF TGTGCCAGCAGCTTACAGGGGGCTAATTCACCCCTCCACTTT
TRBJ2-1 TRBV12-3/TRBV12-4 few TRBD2 CASSPSGRAPYEQFF TGTGCCAGCAGTCCTAGCGGGAGGGCCCCCTATGAGCAGTTCTTC
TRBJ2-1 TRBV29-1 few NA CSVEGWGGYYYNEQFF TGCAGCGTTGAAGGATGGGGGGGCTACTACTACAATGAGCAGTTCTTC
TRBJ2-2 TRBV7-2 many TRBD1 CASSLQGAGTGELFF TGTGCCAGCAGCTTACAGGGGGCGGGCACCGGGGAGCTGTTTTTT
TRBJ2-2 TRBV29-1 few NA CSAITSYTGNTGELFF TGCAGCGCCATCACAAGCTACACAGGGAACACCGGGGAGCTGTTTTTT
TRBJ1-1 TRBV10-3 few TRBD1 CAISSQTGKVEAFF TGTGCCATCAGTAGCCAGACAGGGAAGGTAGAAGCTTTCTTT